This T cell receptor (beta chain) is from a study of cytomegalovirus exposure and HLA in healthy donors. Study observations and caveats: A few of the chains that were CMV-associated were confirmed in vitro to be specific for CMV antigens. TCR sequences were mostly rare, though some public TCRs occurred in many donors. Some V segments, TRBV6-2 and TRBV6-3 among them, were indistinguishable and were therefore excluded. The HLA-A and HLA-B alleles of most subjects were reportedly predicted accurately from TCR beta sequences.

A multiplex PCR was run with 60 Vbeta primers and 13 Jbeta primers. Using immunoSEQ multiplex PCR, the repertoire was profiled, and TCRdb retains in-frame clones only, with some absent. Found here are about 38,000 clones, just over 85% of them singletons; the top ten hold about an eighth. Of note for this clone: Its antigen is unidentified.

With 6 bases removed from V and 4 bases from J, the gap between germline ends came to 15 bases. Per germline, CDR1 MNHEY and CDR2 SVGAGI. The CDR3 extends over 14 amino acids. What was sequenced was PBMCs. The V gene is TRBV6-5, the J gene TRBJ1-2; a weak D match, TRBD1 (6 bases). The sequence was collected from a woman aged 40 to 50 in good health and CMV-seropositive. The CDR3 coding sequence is TGTGCCAGCAGCGAGGGGGTGGACGCCTATGGCTACACCTTC. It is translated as CASSEGVDAYGYTF.